This is a list of T cell receptor beta chains from one sample in a study of blood T cells in healthy people across ages. TCRdb fed the 5' RACE reads into MiXCR, producing one record per CDR3 protein. Here the sample spans around 780,000 distinct CDR3 sequences, 56% being singletons. The specimen sequenced was blood. These receptors were taken from a man between 35 and 55 years old in good health. The CDR3 runs from the conserved cysteine through the conserved F or W. Each record gives: V gene, D gene, clone size, J gene, CDR3 protein, CDR3 DNA. The D gene is left open where the match is weak. Size is omitted from some rows. Given values are once, few, many or a class for expanded clones.

>TRBV6-5|TRBD2|NA|TRBJ2-7
CASSYDGLENEQYF
TGTGCCAGCAGTTACGATGGACTAGAAAACGAGCAGTACTTC
>TRBV20-1|TRBD1|NA|TRBJ1-1
CSAAVTGDQMAFF
TGCAGTGCTGCTGTGACAGGGGACCAGATGGCTTTCTTT
>TRBV7-2|NA|few|TRBJ1-1
CASSFARGGGEAFF
TGTGCCAGCAGCTTCGCCAGGGGCGGCGGTGAAGCTTTCTTT
>TRBV7-9|NA|few|TRBJ1-2
CASSTLSNYGYTF
TGTGCCAGCAGCACCCTATCGAACTATGGCTACACCTTC
>TRBV7-2|NA|NA|TRBJ2-7
CASSLETNTYEQYF
TGTGCCAGCAGCTTAGAGACTAATACCTACGAGCAGTACTTC
>TRBV2|TRBD2|NA|TRBJ2-5
CASSGDASGTVETQYF
TGTGCCAGCAGTGGAGACGCTAGCGGGACCGTCGAGACCCAGTACTTC
>TRBV5-1|TRBD2|NA|TRBJ2-3
CASSLTSGNQPSSTDTQYF
TGCGCCAGCAGCTTGACTAGCGGGAATCAACCGTCTAGCACAGATACGCAGTATTTT
>TRBV10-3|NA|few|TRBJ2-4
CAIRPDVPVAKNIQYF
TGTGCCATCCGCCCGGATGTACCGGTGGCCAAAAACATTCAGTACTTC
>TRBV6-2/TRBV6-3|NA|NA|TRBJ2-5
CATTIVGETQYF
TGTGCCACCACCATCGTGGGAGAGACCCAGTACTTC
>TRBV6-5|NA|NA|TRBJ2-7
CASSAFVSEGREQYF
TGTGCCAGCAGTGCCTTTGTGTCAGAGGGACGCGAGCAGTACTTC
>TRBV3-1|NA|NA|TRBJ1-5
CASSLAEGQPQHF
TGTGCCAGCAGTCTTGCGGAGGGACAGCCCCAGCATTTT
>TRBV3-1|NA|few|TRBJ2-4
CASSQESGGQYF
TGTGCCAGCAGCCAAGAGTCAGGGGGGCAGTACTTC
>TRBV10-3|TRBD1|NA|TRBJ2-3
CAISESRGRTDTQYF
TGTGCCATCAGCGAAAGCAGGGGGCGTACAGATACGCAGTATTTT
>TRBV7-9|TRBD2|NA|TRBJ2-3
CASSFSRGGPDTQYF
TGTGCCAGCAGCTTCTCCCGGGGGGGCCCAGATACGCAGTATTTT
>TRBV27|TRBD1|NA|TRBJ1-2
CASSSPGQPYGYTF
TGTGCCAGCAGTTCGCCGGGACAGCCCTATGGCTACACCTTC
>TRBV29-1|NA|few|TRBJ1-4
CSVETGTNEKLFF
TGCAGCGTTGAAACCGGGACAAATGAAAAACTGTTTTTT
>TRBV7-2|NA|few|TRBJ1-1
CASNSQARNTEAFF
TGTGCCAGCAACTCACAGGCTAGGAACACTGAAGCTTTCTTT
>TRBV20-1|NA|few|TRBJ2-4
CSAPEDLAKNIQYF
TGCAGTGCCCCGGAGGATCTAGCCAAAAACATTCAGTACTTC
>TRBV7-2|TRBD1|many|TRBJ2-6
CASSSLGTGLSGANVLTF
TGTGCCAGCAGCTCGTTAGGGACAGGGCTTTCTGGGGCCAACGTCCTGACTTTC
>TRBV5-1|TRBD1|NA|TRBJ2-5
CASSLGLGQGQETQYF
TGCGCCAGCAGCTTAGGCCTAGGACAGGGACAAGAGACCCAGTACTTC
>TRBV5-6|NA|NA|TRBJ2-7
CANSLAAAEQYF
TGTGCCAACAGCTTGGCGGCGGCCGAGCAGTACTTC
>TRBV7-2|TRBD1|NA|TRBJ2-7
CASSRLGGQGNYEQYF
TGTGCCAGCAGCCGCCTGGGGGGACAGGGGAATTACGAGCAGTACTTC
>TRBV19|TRBD2|NA|TRBJ2-1
CASGKAGAGSNEQFF
TGTGCCAGTGGGAAAGCGGGAGCGGGATCCAATGAGCAGTTCTTC
>TRBV5-1|TRBD1|NA|TRBJ1-6
CASSDGTGQNSPLHF
TGCGCCAGCAGCGATGGGACAGGTCAAAATTCACCCCTCCACTTT
>TRBV12-3/TRBV12-4|NA|once|TRBJ1-1
CASSPPPTGNTEAFF
TGTGCCAGCAGCCCACCCCCGACAGGAAACACTGAAGCTTTCTTT
>TRBV24-1|NA|few|TRBJ2-1
CATSDPRRASYNEQFF
TGTGCCACCAGTGACCCTAGACGGGCCTCCTACAATGAGCAGTTCTTC
>TRBV4-3|NA|NA|TRBJ1-1
CASSILEMNTEAFF
TGCGCCAGCAGCATACTTGAGATGAACACTGAAGCTTTCTTT
>TRBV9|TRBD1|NA|TRBJ1-6
CASSLTGENSPLHF
TGTGCCAGCAGCTTGACAGGGGAGAATTCACCCCTCCACTTT
>TRBV12-3/TRBV12-4|NA|NA|TRBJ1-2
CASSLAGSSGSNYGYTF
TGTGCCAGCAGTTTAGCAGGGTCTTCGGGTTCGAACTATGGCTACACCTTC
>TRBV11-2|NA|NA|TRBJ1-2
CASSARQDRGINYGYTF
TGTGCCAGCAGCGCCCGTCAGGACAGAGGGATAAACTATGGCTACACCTTC
>TRBV7-3|NA|NA|TRBJ1-1
CASSLGTTGTEAFF
TGTGCCAGCAGCTTAGGGACTACAGGGACAGAAGCTTTCTTT
>TRBV12-3/TRBV12-4|TRBD2|NA|TRBJ2-2
CASTLGLAGGPNTGELFF
TGTGCCAGCACCTTGGGACTAGCGGGAGGCCCTAACACCGGGGAGCTGTTTTTT
>TRBV6-6|NA|NA|TRBJ1-4
CASSYSSPTELFF
TGTGCCAGCAGTTACTCGTCCCCGACTGAACTGTTTTTT
>TRBV7-3|NA|NA|TRBJ2-5
CASAPREAEETQYF
TGTGCCAGCGCCCCCCGGGAAGCGGAGGAGACCCAGTACTTC
>TRBV27|NA|NA|TRBJ2-5
CASGYRGDEQYF
TGTGCCAGCGGATATCGTGGCGATGAGCAGTACTTC